The 17 T cell receptor beta chains below come from one sample, sequenced in a study of beta chain features in type 1 diabetes. Since all of the isolated RNA was reverse transcribed, expressed TCRB transcripts were what got sequenced. Assay used: immunoSEQ multiplex PCR; TCRdb lists only in-frame clones, some missing. The sample has 970,000 or so clones, around a sixth seen once. Sequenced input: naive CD4+ T cells from blood. Receptors originate from a woman aged 18-35 years in good health.

The chain has TRBV28 and TRBJ1-5; the D is unclear. Deletions cut 3 bases from V and 1 base from J, with 10 bases between. The CDR3 length is 15 residues. Looked up from germline, CDR1 is MDHEN and CDR2 is SYDVKM. CDR3 protein: CASSLDQRSNQPQHF. The CDR3 nucleotides are TGTGCCAGCAGTTTGGACCAACGGAGCAATCAGCCCCAGCATTTT.

This chain links TRBV6-5 with TRBJ2-7; 7 positions agree with TRBD1. In germline, CDR1 is MNHEY, CDR2 SVGAGI. Trimming cost V 0 bases and J 3 bases; bases outside gene matches: 2. This CDR3 is 14 amino acids long. DNA of the CDR3: TGTGCCAGCAGTTACTCAGGGGGCTTCTACGAGCAGTACTTC. It encodes CASSYSGGFYEQYF.

This clone was seen a few times. This chain joins TRBV18 and TRBJ2-1, with a possible D match to TRBD2 (6 bases). This CDR3 comprises 15 residues. Trimming removed 3 bases from V and 8 bases from J, with 17 bases in between. CDR1 and CDR2 from the germline V gene are KGHSH and LQKENI. As DNA, the CDR3 is TGTGCCAGCTCACCGTTTACGGCGGGGACCTATGAGCAGTTCTTC. Protein sequence: CASSPFTAGTYEQFF.

This chain links TRBV7-2 with TRBJ2-5; tentative D call: TRBD2 (6 bases). V shed 2 bases and J shed 1 base, with 8 bases lying between them. The CDR3 runs to 14 residues. CDR1 and CDR2 from the germline V gene are SGHTA and FQGNSA. CDR3 sequence reads: CASSLRDFQETQYF. The CDR3 nucleotides are TGTGCCAGCAGCTTACGGGACTTCCAAGAGACCCAGTACTTC.

There are a few counts of this clone. The chain carries TRBV6-4 and TRBJ1-5; tentatively, D is TRBD1 (5 bases). Trimming removed 10 bases from V and 3 bases from J, with 13 bases in between. The germline gives CDR1 MRHNA, CDR2 SNTAGT. CDR3 length: 13 residues. CDR3 nucleotide sequence: TGTGCCATCCAGGGCCGTGTCAATCAGCCCCAGCATTTT. Residues: CAIQGRVNQPQHF.

V gene TRBV2 combines with J gene TRBJ2-3; 7 positions agree with TRBD1. Per germline, CDR1 SNHLY and CDR2 FYNNEI. The CDR3 totals 14 residues. Germline trimming cut 6 bases from V and 5 bases from J; bases unmatched to any gene: 8. This chain's CDR3 is CASRSTGMEDTQYF. CDR3 coding DNA: TGTGCCAGCAGGTCGACAGGGATGGAAGATACGCAGTATTTT.

The table lists this clone with a few counts. The CDR3 sequence: CASSLVSGEGNEQFF. The CDR3 DNA is TGTGCCAGCAGCTTAGTAAGCGGCGAGGGGAATGAGCAGTTCTTC. V is TRBV7-3 and J is TRBJ2-1; TRBD1 or TRBD2 may be the D gene (5 bases each). Germline V lookup: CDR1 SGHTA, CDR2 FQGTGA. The CDR3 totals 15 residues. V dropped 2 bases and J dropped 7 bases, with 15 bases sitting between them.

This chain uses TRBV18 with TRBJ1-2; unclear D gene. CDR3 size: 14 residues. The V gene's germline CDR1 is KGHSH and CDR2 LQKENI. Between the trimmed V and J ends, which lost 3 bases and 8 bases, there was a span of 16 bases. In nucleotides, the CDR3 is TGTGCCAGCTCACCGGTGCTCAGCGGTGAAGGCTACACCTTC. Translation gives CASSPVLSGEGYTF.

V and J are TRBV28 and TRBJ2-5, with no clear D. From germline, CDR1 is MDHEN and CDR2 SYDVKM. Trimming removed 8 bases at V and 5 bases at J, with 6 bases between. The CDR3 loop spans 10 amino acids. CDR3 sequence (DNA): TGTGCCAGCGGTCCTGAGACCCAGTACTTC. Encoded protein: CASGPETQYF.

This clone has only a few counts. This chain connects TRBV5-1 to TRBJ2-1, with 13 bases that match TRBD2. Germline V gene data show CDR1 as SGHRS and CDR2 as YFSETQ. J gave up 14 bases and V 4 bases, and 12 bases lay outside the gene matches. This CDR3 comprises 15 residues. This CDR3 is CASSPGLAGFKAKFF. Here the CDR3 DNA reads TGCGCCAGCAGCCCGGGACTAGCGGGATTTAAAGCTAAGTTCTTC.

The chain links TRBV7-2 to TRBJ2-1; TRBD2 matches 9 bases. Trimming took 4 bases from V and 7 from J; bases not matched to a gene: 8. Per germline, CDR1 SGHTA and CDR2 FQGNSA. The CDR3 spans 15 residues. The CDR3 sequence: CASSYISGRGNEQFF. The CDR3 coding sequence is TGTGCCAGCAGCTATATTAGCGGGAGAGGGAATGAGCAGTTCTTC.

V usage is TRBV6-6 and J usage is TRBJ2-1, with D perhaps TRBD2 (6 bases). The CDR3 has 16 amino acids. V lost 4 bases, J lost 4 bases, and 17 bases lay in between. Germline-derived CDR1 and CDR2 are MNHNY and SVGAGI (reference sequence). The CDR3, as DNA: TGTGCCAGCAGTTCAACCGATCACGGGAGTTACAATGAGCAGTTCTTC. The encoded protein is CASSSTDHGSYNEQFF.

This clone was counted between two and nine times. The chain links TRBV7-3 to TRBJ1-1, with 9 nucleotides matching TRBD1. CDR1 and CDR2 (germline): SGHTA, FQGTGA. V shed 2 bases, J shed 5 bases, and the junction held 3 bases outside the gene matches. The CDR3 loop spans 14 amino acids. The DNA of the CDR3 is TGTGCCAGCAGCTTAGGGACAGGGAGTACTGAAGCTTTCTTT. Translating gives CASSLGTGSTEAFF.

This clone turned up a few times. This chain connects TRBV28 to TRBJ2-7; D is undetermined. The CDR3 has 14 amino acids. Germline V lookup: CDR1 MDHEN, CDR2 SYDVKM. Deletions cut 3 bases from V and 3 bases from J, with 12 bases between. The CDR3 loop is CASSFLSGNYEQYF. In nucleotides, the CDR3 is TGTGCCAGCAGTTTTCTCTCAGGAAACTACGAGCAGTACTTC.

V gene TRBV7-2 combines with J gene TRBJ1-5; D unresolved. Germline CDR1 and CDR2: SGHTA and FQGNSA. The CDR3 length is 14 residues. Trimming pared 3 bases from V and 7 bases from J, leaving 13 bases between. CDR3 loop: CASSLAERLQPQHF. In nucleotides, the CDR3 is TGTGCCAGCAGCTTGGCCGAGCGGCTCCAGCCCCAGCATTTT.

This clone was seen a handful of times. The chain has TRBV10-3 and TRBJ2-1; 11 bases are a match to TRBD2. Germline lookup yields CDR1 ENHRY and CDR2 SYGVKD. The CDR3 is 15 amino acids. The ends lost 5 bases at V and 4 bases at J; junction bases unmatched: 4. CDR3 DNA: TGTGCCATCAGTCCAGGGACTAGCGGATACAATGAGCAGTTCTTC. This sequence encodes CAISPGTSGYNEQFF.

This clone was seen only a few times. This chain joins TRBV6-6 and TRBJ1-2; D is ambiguous. The CDR3 consists of 13 residues. Trimming took 2 bases from V and 3 from J, leaving 7 bases between them. The germline CDR1 and CDR2 sequences are MNHNY and SVGAGI (reference sequence). CDR3 region: CASSYVGDYGYTF. CDR3 nucleotide sequence: TGTGCCAGCAGTTACGTTGGGGACTATGGCTACACCTTC.